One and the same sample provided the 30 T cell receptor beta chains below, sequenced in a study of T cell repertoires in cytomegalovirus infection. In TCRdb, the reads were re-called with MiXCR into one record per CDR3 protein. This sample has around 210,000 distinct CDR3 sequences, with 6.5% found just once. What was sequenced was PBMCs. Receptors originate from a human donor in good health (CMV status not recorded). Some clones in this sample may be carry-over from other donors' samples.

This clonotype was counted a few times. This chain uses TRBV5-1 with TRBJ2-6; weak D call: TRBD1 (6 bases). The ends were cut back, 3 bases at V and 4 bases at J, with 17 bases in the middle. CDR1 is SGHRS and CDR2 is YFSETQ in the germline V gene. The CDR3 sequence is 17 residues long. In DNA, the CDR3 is TGCGCCAGCAGCTCTAATGTACAGGGCTCAGGGGCCAACGTCCTGACTTTC. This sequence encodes CASSSNVQGSGANVLTF. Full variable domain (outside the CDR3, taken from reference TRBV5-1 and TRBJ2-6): KAGVTQTPRYLIKTRGQQVTLSCSPISGHRSVSWYQQTPGQGLQFLFEYFSETQRNKGNFPGRFSGRQFSNSRSEMNVSTLELGDSALYLCASSSNVQGSGANVLTFGAGSRLTVL.

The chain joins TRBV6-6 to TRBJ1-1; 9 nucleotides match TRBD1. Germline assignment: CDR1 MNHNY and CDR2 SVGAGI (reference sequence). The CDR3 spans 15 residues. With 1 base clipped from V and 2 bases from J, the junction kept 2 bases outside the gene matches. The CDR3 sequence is CASSYWTGANTEAFF. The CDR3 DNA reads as TGTGCCAGCAGTTACTGGACAGGGGCTAACACTGAAGCTTTCTTT.

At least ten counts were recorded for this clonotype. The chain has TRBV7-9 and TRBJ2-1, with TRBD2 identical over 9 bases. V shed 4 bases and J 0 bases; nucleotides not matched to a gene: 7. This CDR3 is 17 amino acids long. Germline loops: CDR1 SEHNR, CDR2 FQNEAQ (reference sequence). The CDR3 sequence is CASSSYSGGFSYNEQFF. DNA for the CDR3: TGTGCCAGCAGCTCCTATAGCGGGGGATTCTCCTACAATGAGCAGTTCTTC.

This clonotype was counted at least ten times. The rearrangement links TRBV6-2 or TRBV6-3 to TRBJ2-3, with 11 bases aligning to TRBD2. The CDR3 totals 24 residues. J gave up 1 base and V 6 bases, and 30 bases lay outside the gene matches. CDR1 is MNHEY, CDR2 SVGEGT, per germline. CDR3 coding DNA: TGTGCCAGCAGCCCACGTCGGACGGGACTAGCGGATTTTACTGTTAAACACGGCACAGATACGCAGTATTTT. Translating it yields CASSPRRTGLADFTVKHGTDTQYF.

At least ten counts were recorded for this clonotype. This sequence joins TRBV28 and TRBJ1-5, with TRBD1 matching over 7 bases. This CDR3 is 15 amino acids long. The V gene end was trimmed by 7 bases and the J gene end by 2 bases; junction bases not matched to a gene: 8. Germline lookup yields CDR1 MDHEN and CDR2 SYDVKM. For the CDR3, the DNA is TGTGCCAGCACCCAGGGGGGGATTCGCAATCAGCCCCAGCATTTT. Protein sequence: CASTQGGIRNQPQHF.

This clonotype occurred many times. This CDR3 is CASSENLAGVIGELFF. For the CDR3, the DNA is TGTGCCAGCAGTGAAAATCTGGCCGGAGTTATCGGGGAGCTGTTTTTT. The chain uses TRBV2 and TRBJ2-2; D not resolved. V was trimmed by 2 bases and J by 7 bases, leaving 17 bases between them. This CDR3 spans 16 amino acids. Germline CDR1 and CDR2: SNHLY and FYNNEI. The full variable domain, with the rest looked up from reference TRBV2 and TRBJ2-2, is EPEVTQTPSHQVTQMGQEVILRCVPISNHLYFYWYRQILGQKVEFLVSFYNNEISEKSEIFDDQFSVERPDGSNFTLKIRSTKLEDSAMYFCASSENLAGVIGELFFGEGSRLTVL.

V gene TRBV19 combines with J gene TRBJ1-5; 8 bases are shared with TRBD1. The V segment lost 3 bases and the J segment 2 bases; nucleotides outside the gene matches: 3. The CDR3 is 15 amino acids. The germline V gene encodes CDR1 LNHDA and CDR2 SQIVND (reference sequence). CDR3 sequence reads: CASSIGQGGNQPQHF. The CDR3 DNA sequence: TGTGCCAGTAGTATCGGACAGGGAGGCAATCAGCCCCAGCATTTT.

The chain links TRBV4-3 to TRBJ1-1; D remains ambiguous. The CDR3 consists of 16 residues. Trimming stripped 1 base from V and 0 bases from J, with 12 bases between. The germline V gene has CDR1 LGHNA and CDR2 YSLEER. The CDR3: CASSQGLGPMNTEAFF. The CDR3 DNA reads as TGCGCCAGCAGCCAAGGGCTTGGGCCCATGAACACTGAAGCTTTCTTT.

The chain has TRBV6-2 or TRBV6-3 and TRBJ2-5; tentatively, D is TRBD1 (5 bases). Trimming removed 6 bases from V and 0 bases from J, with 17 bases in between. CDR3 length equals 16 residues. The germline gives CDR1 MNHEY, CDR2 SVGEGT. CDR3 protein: CASRADREQYQETQYF. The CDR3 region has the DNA TGTGCCAGCAGGGCCGACAGAGAGCAGTACCAAGAGACCCAGTACTTC.

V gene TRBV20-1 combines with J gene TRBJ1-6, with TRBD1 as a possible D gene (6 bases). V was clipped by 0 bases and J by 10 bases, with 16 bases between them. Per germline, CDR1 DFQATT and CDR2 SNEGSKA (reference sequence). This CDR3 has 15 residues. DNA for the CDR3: TGCAGTGCTAGAGAAGGGGGTTTAGGAAAATCACCCCTCCACTTT. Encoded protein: CSAREGGLGKSPLHF.

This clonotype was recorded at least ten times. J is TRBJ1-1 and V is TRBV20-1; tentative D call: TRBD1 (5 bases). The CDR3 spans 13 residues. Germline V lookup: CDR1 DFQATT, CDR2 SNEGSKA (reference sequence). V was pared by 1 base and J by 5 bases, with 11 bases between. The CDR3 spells CSARGPRGTEAFF. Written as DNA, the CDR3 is TGCAGTGCTAGAGGTCCCCGGGGGACTGAAGCTTTCTTT.

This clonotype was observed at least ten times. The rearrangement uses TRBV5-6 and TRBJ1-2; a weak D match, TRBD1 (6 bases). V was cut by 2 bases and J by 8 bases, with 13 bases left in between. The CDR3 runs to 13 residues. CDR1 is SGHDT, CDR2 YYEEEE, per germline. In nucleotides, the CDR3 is TGTGCCAGCAGCTTTACAGGGAGGAAGGGCTACACCTTC. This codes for CASSFTGRKGYTF.

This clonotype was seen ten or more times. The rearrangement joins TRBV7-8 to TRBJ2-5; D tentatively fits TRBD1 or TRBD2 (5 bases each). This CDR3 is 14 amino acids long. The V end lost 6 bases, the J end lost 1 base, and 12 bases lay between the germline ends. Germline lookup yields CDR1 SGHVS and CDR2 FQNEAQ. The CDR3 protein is CASSWGSGQETQYF. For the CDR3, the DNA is TGTGCCAGCAGTTGGGGGTCAGGCCAAGAGACCCAGTACTTC.

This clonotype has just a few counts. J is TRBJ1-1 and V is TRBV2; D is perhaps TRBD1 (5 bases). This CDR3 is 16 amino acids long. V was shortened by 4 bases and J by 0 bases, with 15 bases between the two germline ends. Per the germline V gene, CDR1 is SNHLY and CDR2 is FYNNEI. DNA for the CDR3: TGTGCCAGCAGTGTTTTGGAGGGGTGGATGAACACTGAAGCTTTCTTT. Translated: CASSVLEGWMNTEAFF.

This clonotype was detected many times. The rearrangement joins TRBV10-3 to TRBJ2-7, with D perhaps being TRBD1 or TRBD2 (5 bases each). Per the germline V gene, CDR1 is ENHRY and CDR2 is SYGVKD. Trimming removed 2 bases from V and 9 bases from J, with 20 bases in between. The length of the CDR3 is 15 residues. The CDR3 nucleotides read TGTGCCATCAGTGAGCACCAGGGAGTTCAGATAGGGCAGTACTTC. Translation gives CAISEHQGVQIGQYF.

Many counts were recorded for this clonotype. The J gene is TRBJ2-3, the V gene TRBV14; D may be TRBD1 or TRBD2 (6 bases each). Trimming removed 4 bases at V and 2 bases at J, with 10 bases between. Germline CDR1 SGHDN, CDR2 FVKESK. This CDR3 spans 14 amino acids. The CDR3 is CASSRRGVTDTQYF. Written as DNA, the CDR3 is TGTGCCAGCAGCCGGAGGGGGGTCACAGATACGCAGTATTTT. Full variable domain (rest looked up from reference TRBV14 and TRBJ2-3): EAGVTQFPSHSVIEKGQTVTLRCDPISGHDNLYWYRRVMGKEIKFLLHFVKESKQDESGMPNNRFLAERTGGTYSTLKVQPAELEDSGVYFCASSRRGVTDTQYFGPGTRLTVL.

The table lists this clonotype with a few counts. DNA of the CDR3: TGTGCCAGCACCAAAGTCGGGACAGTTAGTACCTACGAGCAGTACTTC. Translated: CASTKVGTVSTYEQYF. This sequence joins TRBV28 and TRBJ2-7; TRBD1 agrees at 7 bases. Germline V lookup: CDR1 MDHEN, CDR2 SYDVKM. V lost 7 bases to trimming and J lost 2 bases; unmatched junction nucleotides: 14. The CDR3 consists of 16 residues.

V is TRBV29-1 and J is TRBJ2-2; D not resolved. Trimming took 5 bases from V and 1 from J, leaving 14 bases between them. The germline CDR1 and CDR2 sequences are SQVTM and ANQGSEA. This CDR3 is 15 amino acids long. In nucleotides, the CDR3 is TGCAGCGTTCATTCGGGCCGGCGGAACACCGGGGAGCTGTTTTTT. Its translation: CSVHSGRRNTGELFF.

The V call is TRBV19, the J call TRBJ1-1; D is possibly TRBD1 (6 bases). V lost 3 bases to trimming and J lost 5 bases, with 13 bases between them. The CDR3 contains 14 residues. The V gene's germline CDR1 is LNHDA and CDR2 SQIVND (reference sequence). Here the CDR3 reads CASSISGAGTEAFF. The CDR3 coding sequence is TGTGCCAGTAGTATCTCGGGGGCAGGAACTGAAGCTTTCTTT.

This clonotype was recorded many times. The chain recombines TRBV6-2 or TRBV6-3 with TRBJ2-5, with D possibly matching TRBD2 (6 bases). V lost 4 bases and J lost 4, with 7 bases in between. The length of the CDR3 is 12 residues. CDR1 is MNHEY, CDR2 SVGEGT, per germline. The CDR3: CASSSSAETQYF. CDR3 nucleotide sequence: TGTGCCAGCAGTTCTAGCGCAGAGACCCAGTACTTC.

CDR3 sequence (DNA): TGCAGCGTTGACTTTGTTCTTGGAGAGACCCAGTACTTC. Its translation is CSVDFVLGETQYF. The chain employs TRBV29-1 and TRBJ2-5; D unresolved. The CDR3 has 13 amino acids. Germline V gene data show CDR1 as SQVTM and CDR2 as ANQGSEA. The ends were cut back, 3 bases at V and 4 bases at J, with 12 bases in the middle.

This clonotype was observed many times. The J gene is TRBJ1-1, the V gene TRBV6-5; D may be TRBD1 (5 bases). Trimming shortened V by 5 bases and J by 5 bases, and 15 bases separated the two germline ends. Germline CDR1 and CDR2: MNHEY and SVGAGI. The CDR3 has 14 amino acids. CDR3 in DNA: TGTGCCAGCAGTACACCAGGGAGGTCGACTGAAGCTTTCTTT. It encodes CASSTPGRSTEAFF.

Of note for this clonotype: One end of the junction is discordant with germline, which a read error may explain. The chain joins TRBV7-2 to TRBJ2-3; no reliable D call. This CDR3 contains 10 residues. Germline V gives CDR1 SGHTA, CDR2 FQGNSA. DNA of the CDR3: TGTGCCAGCAGCTTAGACCGGCTTCTTTTT. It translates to CASSLDRLLF.

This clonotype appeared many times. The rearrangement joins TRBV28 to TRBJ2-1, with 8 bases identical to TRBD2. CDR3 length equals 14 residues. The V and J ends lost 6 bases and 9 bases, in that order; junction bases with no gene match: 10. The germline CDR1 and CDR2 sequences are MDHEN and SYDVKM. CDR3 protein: CASSLAGAKSEQFF. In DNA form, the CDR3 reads TGTGCCAGCAGCCTAGCGGGTGCTAAATCTGAGCAGTTCTTC.

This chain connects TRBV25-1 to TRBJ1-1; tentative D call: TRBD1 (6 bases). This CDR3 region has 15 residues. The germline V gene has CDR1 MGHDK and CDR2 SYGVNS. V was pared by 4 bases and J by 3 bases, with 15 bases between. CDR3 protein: CASSVGGSAYTEAFF. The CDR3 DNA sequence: TGTGCCAGCAGTGTCGGGGGCTCGGCGTACACTGAAGCTTTCTTT.

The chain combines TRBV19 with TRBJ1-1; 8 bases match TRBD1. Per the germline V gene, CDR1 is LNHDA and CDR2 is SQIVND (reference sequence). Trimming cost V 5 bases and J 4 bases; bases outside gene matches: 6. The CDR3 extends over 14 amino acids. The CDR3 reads CASSPGQGSTEAFF. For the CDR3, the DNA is TGTGCCAGTAGTCCCGGACAGGGTTCCACTGAAGCTTTCTTT.

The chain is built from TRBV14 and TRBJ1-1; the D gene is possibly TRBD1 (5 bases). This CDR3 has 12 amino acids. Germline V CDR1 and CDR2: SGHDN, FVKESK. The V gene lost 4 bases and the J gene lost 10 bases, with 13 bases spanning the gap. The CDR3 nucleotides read TGTGCCAGCAGCCCAGGACACTCTAGAGCTTTCTTT. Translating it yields CASSPGHSRAFF.

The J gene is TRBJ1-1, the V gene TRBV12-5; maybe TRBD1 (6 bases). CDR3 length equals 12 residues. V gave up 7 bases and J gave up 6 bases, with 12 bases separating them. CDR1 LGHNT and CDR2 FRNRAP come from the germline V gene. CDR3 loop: CASVEGGPEAFF. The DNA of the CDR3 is TGTGCTAGTGTTGAGGGGGGACCTGAAGCTTTCTTT.

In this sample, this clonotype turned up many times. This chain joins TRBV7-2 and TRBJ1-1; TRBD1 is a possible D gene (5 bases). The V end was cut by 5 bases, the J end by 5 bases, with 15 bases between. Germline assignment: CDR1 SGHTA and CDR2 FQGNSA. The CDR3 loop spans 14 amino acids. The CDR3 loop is CASSPPGVETEAFF. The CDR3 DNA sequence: TGTGCCAGCAGCCCCCCGGGGGTAGAGACTGAAGCTTTCTTT.

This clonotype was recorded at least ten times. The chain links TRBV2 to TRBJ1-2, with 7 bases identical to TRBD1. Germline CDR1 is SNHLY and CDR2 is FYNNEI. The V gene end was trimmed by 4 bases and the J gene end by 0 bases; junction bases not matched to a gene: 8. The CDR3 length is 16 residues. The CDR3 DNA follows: TGTGCCAGCAGTGTCGCAGGGGGTTCCCCTAACTATGGCTACACCTTC. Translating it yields CASSVAGGSPNYGYTF.